These T cell receptor beta chains were read from a single sample in a study of T-cell memory formation after mild COVID-19. From the 5' RACE reads, TCRdb called clonotypes with MiXCR, one entry per CDR3 protein. The sample has about 260,000 distinct CDR3 sequences; roughly 8.2% are singletons. What was sequenced was PBMCs or a T cell subset sorted from them (not recorded which). These receptor sequences come from a man aged 18-30 years who had mild COVID-19 (a few samples of this study predate the infection). Cell type and time point are not known. Each CDR3 is given with its conserved first and last residue. D genes are given only for firm matches. Size is stated for part of the rows, as once, few or many counts, or as a class when the clone is expanded.

cdr3_nt cdr3_aa d_call v_call clone_size j_call
TGTGCCAGCAGTTTAACGTCGACAGGGACCTTTTCACCCCTCCACTTT CASSLTSTGTFSPLHF TRBD1 TRBV6-5 few TRBJ1-6
TGTGCCAGCAGCCAAGGATTCTGGGCGGCTGGAAACACCATATATTTT CASSQGFWAAGNTIYF - TRBV3-1 few TRBJ1-3
TGTGCCAGCAGCCCGGGGCCAGCTGCAACTAATGAAAAACTGTTTTTT CASSPGPAATNEKLFF - TRBV5-6 few TRBJ1-4
TGTGCCATCAGTGAGCCTGACAGGGCGTGGGAGACCCAGTACTTC CAISEPDRAWETQYF TRBD1 TRBV10-3 few TRBJ2-5
TGTGCCAGCAGCTTTCAGGGGGCGCGGGATACGCAGTATTTT CASSFQGARDTQYF TRBD1 TRBV7-9 - TRBJ2-3
TGCGCCAGCAGCTTGGCCGTAGGTCTGAACACTGAAGCTTTCTTT CASSLAVGLNTEAFF - TRBV5-1 many TRBJ1-1
TGTGCCAGCAGCTTAGCGGGGTACCTCAACACTGAAGCTTTCTTT CASSLAGYLNTEAFF - TRBV11-2 - TRBJ1-1
TGTGCCAGCAGCGCCACAGGGGGCGAGAATGTTGGCTACACCTTC CASSATGGENVGYTF TRBD1 TRBV9 few TRBJ1-2
TGTGCCGGCAAAGGCCGGGCAGGGCAAGACAATGAGCAGTTCTTC CAGKGRAGQDNEQFF - TRBV7-9 many TRBJ2-1
TGTGCCAGCAGGTCGGGCTACAATGAGCAGTTCTTC CASRSGYNEQFF - TRBV7-2 few TRBJ2-1
TGTGCCAGCTATCAATCAGAAGAGACCCAGTACTTC CASYQSEETQYF - TRBV18 - TRBJ2-5
TGCGCCAGCAATGACGTAGGGGGGGAGACCCAGTACTTC CASNDVGGETQYF - TRBV5-1 few TRBJ2-5
TGTGCCAGCAGCCCGAGAGCACTAGCGGGGGGCCCTGGCACAGATACGCAGTATTTT CASSPRALAGGPGTDTQYF TRBD2 TRBV7-6 - TRBJ2-3
TGTGCCAGCAGCAGGGACAGTTCCACTAATGAAAAACTGTTTTTT CASSRDSSTNEKLFF TRBD1 TRBV5-4 - TRBJ1-4
TGTGCCAGCAGCCTTTCCCTGGCTGCGGGGGGGGTGGCTGAGACCCAGTACTTC CASSLSLAAGGVAETQYF TRBD2 TRBV3-1 - TRBJ2-5
TGTGCCAGCAGCTTAGTTAGGGGGCCCAATGAGCAGTTCTTC CASSLVRGPNEQFF TRBD1 TRBV7-9 few TRBJ2-1
TGCGCCAGCAGCAGGCAAACAGGGGGCGTCGATGGCTACACCTTC CASSRQTGGVDGYTF TRBD1 TRBV5-1 few TRBJ1-2
TGTGCCAGCAGCTGGGGGGGCTTTCAGCCCCAGCATTTT CASSWGGFQPQHF - TRBV3-1 - TRBJ1-5
TGTGCCAGCAGCGTAGGGACGGGCACTGAAGCTTTCTTT CASSVGTGTEAFF - TRBV9 medium-sized TRBJ1-1
TGTGCCATCAGGGGAGCGAGCCGAGGAGATACGCAGTATTTT CAIRGASRGDTQYF - TRBV10-3 many TRBJ2-3
TGCGCCAGCTCCCCCGACTACACAGATACGCAGTATTTT CASSPDYTDTQYF - TRBV5-1 few TRBJ2-3
TGTGCCAGCAGCCTTTCTTCGGTCCCCGGGAGCAATCAGCCCCAGCATTTT CASSLSSVPGSNQPQHF - TRBV11-2 few TRBJ1-5
TGTGCTAGCAGCTTAGCGTCGGTGGGGGTGGACACCGGGGAGCTGTTTTTT CASSLASVGVDTGELFF - TRBV7-7 - TRBJ2-2
TGTGCCAGCAAGTGGCGGGGAAACACAGATACGCAGTATTTT CASKWRGNTDTQYF - TRBV6-5 many TRBJ2-3
TGTGCCAGCAGTCTACGTGGGACTAGCTATGGCTACACCTTC CASSLRGTSYGYTF - TRBV6-1 - TRBJ1-2
TGTGCCAGTACCCAAACGGGCGGTTCTATGAGTTCAGGGACTGAAGCTTTCTTT CASTQTGGSMSSGTEAFF - TRBV19 - TRBJ1-1
TGTGCCAGCAGCTTAGGCCGCGGGTCCGGGGAGACCCAGTACTTC CASSLGRGSGETQYF - TRBV11-3 - TRBJ2-5